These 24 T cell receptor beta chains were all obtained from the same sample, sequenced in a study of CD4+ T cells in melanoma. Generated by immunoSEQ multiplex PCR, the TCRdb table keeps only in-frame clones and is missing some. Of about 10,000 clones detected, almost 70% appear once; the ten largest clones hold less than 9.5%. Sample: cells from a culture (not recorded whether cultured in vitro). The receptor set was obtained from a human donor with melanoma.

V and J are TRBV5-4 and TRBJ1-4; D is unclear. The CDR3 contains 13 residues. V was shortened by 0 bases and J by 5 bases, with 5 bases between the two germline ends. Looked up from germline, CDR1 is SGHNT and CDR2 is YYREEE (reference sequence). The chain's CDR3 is CASSLAGNEKLFF. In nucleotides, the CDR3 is TGTGCCAGCAGCTTGGCTGGGAATGAAAAACTGTTTTTT. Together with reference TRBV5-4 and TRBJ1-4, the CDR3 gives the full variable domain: ETGVTQSPTHLIKTRGQQVTLRCSSQSGHNTVSWYQQALGQGPQFIFQYYREEENGRGNFPPRFSGLQFPNYSSELNVNALELDDSALYLCASSLAGNEKLFFGSGTQLSVL.

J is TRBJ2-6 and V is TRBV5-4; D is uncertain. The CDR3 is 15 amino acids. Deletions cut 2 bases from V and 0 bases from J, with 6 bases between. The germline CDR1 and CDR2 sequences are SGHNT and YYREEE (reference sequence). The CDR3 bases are TGTGCCAGCAGCTTTGCTCTCTCTGGGGCCAACGTCCTGACTTTC. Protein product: CASSFALSGANVLTF. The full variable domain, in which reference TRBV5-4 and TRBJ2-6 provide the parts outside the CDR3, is ETGVTQSPTHLIKTRGQQVTLRCSSQSGHNTVSWYQQALGQGPQFIFQYYREEENGRGNFPPRFSGLQFPNYSSELNVNALELDDSALYLCASSFALSGANVLTFGAGSRLTVL.

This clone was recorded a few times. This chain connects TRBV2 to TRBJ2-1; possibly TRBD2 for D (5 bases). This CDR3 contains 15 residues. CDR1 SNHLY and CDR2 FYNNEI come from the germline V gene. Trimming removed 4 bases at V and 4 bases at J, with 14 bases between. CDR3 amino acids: CASSVGGEPYNEQFF. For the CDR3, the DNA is TGTGCCAGCAGTGTCGGAGGAGAGCCTTACAATGAGCAGTTCTTC.

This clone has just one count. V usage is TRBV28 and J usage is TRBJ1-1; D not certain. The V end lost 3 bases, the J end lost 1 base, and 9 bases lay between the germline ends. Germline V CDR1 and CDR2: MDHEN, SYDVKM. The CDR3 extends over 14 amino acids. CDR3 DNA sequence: TGTGCCAGCAGTTTGGTGGGTCAGAACACTGAAGCTTTCTTT. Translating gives CASSLVGQNTEAFF.

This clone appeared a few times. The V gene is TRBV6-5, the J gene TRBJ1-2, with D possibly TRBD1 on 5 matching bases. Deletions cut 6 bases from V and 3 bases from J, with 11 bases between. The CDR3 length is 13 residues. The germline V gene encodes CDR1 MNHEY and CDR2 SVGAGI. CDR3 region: CASRRTGYYGYTF. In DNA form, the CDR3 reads TGTGCCAGCAGGAGAACAGGATACTATGGCTACACCTTC.

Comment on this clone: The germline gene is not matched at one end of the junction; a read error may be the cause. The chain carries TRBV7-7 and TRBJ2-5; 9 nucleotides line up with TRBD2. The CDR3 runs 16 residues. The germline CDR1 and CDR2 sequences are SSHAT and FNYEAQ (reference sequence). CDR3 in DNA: TGTGCTAGCAGCCCCCTGGGCGGGGGGGCCTATGAGACCCAGTACTTC. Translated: CASSPLGGGAYETQYF.

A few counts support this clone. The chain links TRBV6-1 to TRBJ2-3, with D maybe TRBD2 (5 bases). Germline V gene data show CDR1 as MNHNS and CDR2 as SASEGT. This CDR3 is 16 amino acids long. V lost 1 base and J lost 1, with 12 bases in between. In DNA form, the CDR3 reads TGTGCCAGCAGTGAAGGCGGGTCGCTGGGCACAGATACGCAGTATTTT. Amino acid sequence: CASSEGGSLGTDTQYF.

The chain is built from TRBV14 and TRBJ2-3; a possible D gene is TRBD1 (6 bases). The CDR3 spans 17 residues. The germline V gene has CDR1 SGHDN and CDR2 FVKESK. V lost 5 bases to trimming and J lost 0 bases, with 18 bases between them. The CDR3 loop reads CASSGQTGLPSTDTQYF. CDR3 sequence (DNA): TGTGCCAGCAGCGGACAGACAGGCCTCCCTAGCACAGATACGCAGTATTTT.

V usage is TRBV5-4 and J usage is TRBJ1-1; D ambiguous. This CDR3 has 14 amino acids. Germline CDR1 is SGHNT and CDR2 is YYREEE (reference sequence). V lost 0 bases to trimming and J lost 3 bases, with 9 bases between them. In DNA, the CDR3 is TGTGCCAGCAGCTTGGCCGTCGGGGACACTGAAGCTTTCTTT. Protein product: CASSLAVGDTEAFF.

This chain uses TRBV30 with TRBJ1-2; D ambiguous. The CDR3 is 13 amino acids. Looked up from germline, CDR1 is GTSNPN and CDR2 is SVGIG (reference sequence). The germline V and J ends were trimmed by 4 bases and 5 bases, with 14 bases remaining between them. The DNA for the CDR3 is TGTGCCTGGAACAGCCCTACCCTGTATGGCTACACCTTC. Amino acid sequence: CAWNSPTLYGYTF.

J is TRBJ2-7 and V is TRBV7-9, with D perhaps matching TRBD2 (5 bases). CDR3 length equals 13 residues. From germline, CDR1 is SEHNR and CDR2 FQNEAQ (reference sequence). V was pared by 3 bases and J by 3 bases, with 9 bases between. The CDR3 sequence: CASSFGGSYEQYF. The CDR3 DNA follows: TGTGCCAGCAGCTTCGGAGGAAGCTACGAGCAGTACTTC.

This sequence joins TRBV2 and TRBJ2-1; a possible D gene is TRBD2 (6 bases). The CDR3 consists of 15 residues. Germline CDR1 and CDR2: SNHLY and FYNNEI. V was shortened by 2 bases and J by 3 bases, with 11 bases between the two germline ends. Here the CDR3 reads CASSEWLASYNEQFF. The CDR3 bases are TGTGCCAGCAGTGAATGGCTAGCGAGCTACAATGAGCAGTTCTTC.

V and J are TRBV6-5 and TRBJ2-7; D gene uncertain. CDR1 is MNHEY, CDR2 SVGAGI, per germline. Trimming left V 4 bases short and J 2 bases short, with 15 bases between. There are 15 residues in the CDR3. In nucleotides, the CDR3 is TGTGCCAGCAGTTCCCCCAGGACGGCGCCCTACGAGCAGTACTTC. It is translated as CASSSPRTAPYEQYF.

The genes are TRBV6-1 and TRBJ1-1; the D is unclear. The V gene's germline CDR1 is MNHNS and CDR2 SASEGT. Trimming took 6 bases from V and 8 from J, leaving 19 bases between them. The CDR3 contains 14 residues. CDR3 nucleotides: TGTGCCAGCAGAAGTGGCGGGATTCGAACCGAAGCTTTCTTT. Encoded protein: CASRSGGIRTEAFF.

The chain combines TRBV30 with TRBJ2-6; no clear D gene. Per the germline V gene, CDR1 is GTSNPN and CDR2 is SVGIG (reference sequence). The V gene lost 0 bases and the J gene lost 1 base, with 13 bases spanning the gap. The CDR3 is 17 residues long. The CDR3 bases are TGTGCCTGGAGTGTAAGGGCATGGGTATCTGGGGCCAACGTCCTGACTTTC. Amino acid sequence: CAWSVRAWVSGANVLTF.

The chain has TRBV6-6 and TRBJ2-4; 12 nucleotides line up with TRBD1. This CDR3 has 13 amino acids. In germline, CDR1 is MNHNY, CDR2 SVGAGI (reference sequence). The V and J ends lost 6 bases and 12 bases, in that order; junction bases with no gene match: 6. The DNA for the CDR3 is TGTGCCAGCAGCCAACCGGGACAGGGGGCTCAGTACTTC. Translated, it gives CASSQPGQGAQYF.

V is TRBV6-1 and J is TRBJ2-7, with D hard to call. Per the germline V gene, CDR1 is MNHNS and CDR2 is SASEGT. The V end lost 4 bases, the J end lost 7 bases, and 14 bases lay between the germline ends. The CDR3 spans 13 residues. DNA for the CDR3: TGTGCCAGCAGTGGGACCCTTGATAGTGAGCAGTACTTC. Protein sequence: CASSGTLDSEQYF.

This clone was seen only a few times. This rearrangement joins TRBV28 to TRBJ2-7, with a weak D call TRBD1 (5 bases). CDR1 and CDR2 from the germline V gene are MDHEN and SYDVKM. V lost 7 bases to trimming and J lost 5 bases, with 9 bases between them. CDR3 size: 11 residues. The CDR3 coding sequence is TGTGCCAGCACAGGGTACCACGAGCAGTACTTC. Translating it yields CASTGYHEQYF.

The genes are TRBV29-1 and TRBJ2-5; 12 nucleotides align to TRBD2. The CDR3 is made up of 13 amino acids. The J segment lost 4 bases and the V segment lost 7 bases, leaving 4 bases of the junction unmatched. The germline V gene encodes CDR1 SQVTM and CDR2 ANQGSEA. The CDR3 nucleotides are TGCAGCGCTGTGACTAGCGGGGGAGAGACCCAGTACTTC. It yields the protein CSAVTSGGETQYF.

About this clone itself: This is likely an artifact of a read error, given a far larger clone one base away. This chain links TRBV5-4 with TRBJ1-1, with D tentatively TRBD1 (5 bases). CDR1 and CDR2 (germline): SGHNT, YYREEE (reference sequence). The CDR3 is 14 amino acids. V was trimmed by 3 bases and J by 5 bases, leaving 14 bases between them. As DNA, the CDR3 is TGTGCCAGCAGCTCCGAGGGGATGGGGACTGAAGCTTTCTTT. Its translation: CASSSEGMGTEAFF.

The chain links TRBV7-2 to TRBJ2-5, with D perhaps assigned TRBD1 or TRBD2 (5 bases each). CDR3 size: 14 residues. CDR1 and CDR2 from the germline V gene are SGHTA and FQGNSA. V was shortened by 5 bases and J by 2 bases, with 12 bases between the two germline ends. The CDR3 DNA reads TGTGCCAGCAGCGTCCCGGGACGGCAAGAGACCCAGTACTTC. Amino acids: CASSVPGRQETQYF.

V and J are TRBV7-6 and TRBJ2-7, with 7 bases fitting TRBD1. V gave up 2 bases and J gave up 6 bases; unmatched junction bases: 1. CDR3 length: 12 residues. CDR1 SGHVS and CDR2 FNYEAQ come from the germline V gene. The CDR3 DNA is TGTGCCAGCAGCTTAACAGGGGCCGAGCAGTACTTC. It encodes CASSLTGAEQYF.

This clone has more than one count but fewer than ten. The DNA of the CDR3 is TGTGCCAGCAGTTCCGGTCCAGTGTCTGAAGCTTTCTTT. Its protein product is CASSSGPVSEAFF. The rearrangement links TRBV2 to TRBJ1-1; no clear D gene. CDR1 and CDR2 from the germline V gene are SNHLY and FYNNEI. Trimming took off 5 bases at V and 6 bases at J, with 13 bases between the two ends. The CDR3 spans 13 residues.

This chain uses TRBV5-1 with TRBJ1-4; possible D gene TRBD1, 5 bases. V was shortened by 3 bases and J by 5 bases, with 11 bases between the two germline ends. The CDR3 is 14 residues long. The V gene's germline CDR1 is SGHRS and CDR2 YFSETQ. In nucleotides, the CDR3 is TGCGCCAGCAGCTGGGCAGGGCCAAATGAAAAACTGTTTTTT. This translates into CASSWAGPNEKLFF.